The 12 T cell receptor beta chains presented below share a single source sample, sequenced in a study of T cell repertoires in cytomegalovirus infection (dated by TCRdb to the late 2010s). The sample's treatment or condition, from its label and the paper: in vitro stimulation with specific CMV peptide epitopes to enrich CMV-specific T cells. Sequenced on an Illumina HiSeq 1500. Using fastp at Q25 and MiXCR, TCRdb reprocessed the public reads and kept productive beta chains. Every entry covers one CDR3 protein and lists the most common genes and DNA from its rows. The sample table records fewer than 1,000,000 distinct CDR3 sequences; about 33% of these occur just once. 13% of the sample comes from the top ten. These receptors have no identified antigens. The material was cultured CD8+ T cells from PBMCs, obtained from culture after CMV antigen stimulation. These TCRs come from a human donor in good health (CMV status not recorded). Some clones in this sample may be carry-over from other donors' samples.

V gene TRBV14 combines with J gene TRBJ2-1, with D possibly being TRBD1 or TRBD2 (6 bases each). Germline assignment: CDR1 SGHDN and CDR2 FVKESK. V was trimmed by 2 bases and J by 2 bases, leaving 10 bases between them. This CDR3 is built from 15 residues. CDR3 nucleotide sequence: TGTGCCAGCAGCCAATACGGGGGCCCCTACAATGAGCAGTTCTTC. This encodes CASSQYGGPYNEQFF.

This clonotype came up a few times. The chain links TRBV6-1 to TRBJ2-2, with a weak D call TRBD2 (5 bases). The CDR3 has 17 residues. V gave up 5 bases and J gave up 0 bases, with 16 bases separating them. Germline V gene sequence: CDR1 MNHNS, CDR2 SASEGT. CDR3 DNA sequence: TGTGCCAGCAGTACCGGACTTATCCAGTCGAACACCGGGGAGCTGTTTTTT. This sequence encodes CASSTGLIQSNTGELFF.

This clonotype was recorded a few times. CDR3 DNA: TGCGCCAGCAGCTTGGAACGGGACAGGGGACCCTCAGACGCCGGGGAGCTGTTTTTT. Translating it yields CASSLERDRGPSDAGELFF. V and J are TRBV5-1 and TRBJ2-2, with 10 bases matching TRBD1. The junction had 14 bases not matched to a gene; V was cut back by 0 bases and J by 6 bases. Germline V lookup: CDR1 SGHRS, CDR2 YFSETQ. This CDR3 is built from 19 residues.

This chain's CDR3 is CASSIPDRGKTDTQYF. CDR3 nucleotides: TGTGCCAGTAGTATCCCGGACAGGGGGAAGACAGATACGCAGTATTTT. This rearrangement joins TRBV19 to TRBJ2-3; 10 bases fit TRBD1. This CDR3 is built from 16 residues. Germline values: CDR1 LNHDA, CDR2 SQIVND (reference sequence). The V gene end was trimmed by 3 bases and the J gene end by 3 bases; junction bases not matched to a gene: 6.

The V gene is TRBV27, the J gene TRBJ2-7; the D gene is possibly TRBD2 (5 bases). The CDR3 spans 13 residues. The germline V gene encodes CDR1 MNHEY and CDR2 SMNVEV (reference sequence). Trimming left V 6 bases short and J 5 bases short, with 14 bases between. Written as DNA, the CDR3 is TGTGCCAGCAGGCGGGCCCCGACGGACGAGCAGTACGTC. Translating gives CASRRAPTDEQYV.

This clonotype was observed a few times. This chain connects TRBV6-6 to TRBJ1-1; D gene ambiguous. Germline assignment: CDR1 MNHNY and CDR2 SVGAGI (reference sequence). V was clipped by 0 bases and J by 3 bases, with 14 bases between them. The length of the CDR3 is 16 residues. The CDR3 DNA reads as TGTGCCAGCAGTTACTCGATGGGCGCACCGGACACTGAAGCTTTCTTT. Protein product: CASSYSMGAPDTEAFF.

This clonotype has just a few counts. The chain employs TRBV6-5 and TRBJ1-1; no reliable D call. Germline values: CDR1 MNHEY, CDR2 SVGAGI. V shed 0 bases and J shed 0 bases, with 8 bases lying between them. This CDR3 comprises 15 residues. CDR3 in amino acids: CASSYSIGLNTEAFF. Written as DNA, the CDR3 is TGTGCCAGCAGTTACTCGATAGGCCTGAACACTGAAGCTTTCTTT.

This chain connects TRBV12-3 or TRBV12-4 to TRBJ2-7, with D tentatively TRBD2 (6 bases). Trimming shortened V by 3 bases and J by 7 bases, and 13 bases separated the two germline ends. The CDR3 is 13 amino acids. CDR3 region: CASSLAGTGEQYF. In nucleotides, the CDR3 is TGTGCCAGCAGTTTGGCGGGGACGGGGGAGCAGTACTTC.

The J gene is TRBJ2-7, the V gene TRBV12-3 or TRBV12-4; possible D gene TRBD1, 6 bases. CDR3 size: 16 residues. V shed 6 bases and J shed 1 base, with 19 bases lying between them. The chain's CDR3 is CASSLNPPGTSYEQYF. CDR3 bases: TGTGCCAGCAGCTTAAACCCCCCGGGGACATCCTACGAGCAGTACTTC.

About this clonotype itself: A much larger clone lies one base from this, so it may be a read error. The rearrangement uses TRBV12-3 or TRBV12-4 and TRBJ1-2; D gene unclear. The length of the CDR3 is 16 residues. The CDR3 DNA reads as TGTGCCAGCAGTTTAGCGCACGACCGAATGACCTATGGCAACACCTTC. It encodes CASSLAHDRMTYGNTF.

This clonotype was seen a single time. The rearrangement uses TRBV2 and TRBJ2-6, with TRBD2 as a possible D gene (7 bases). Looked up from germline, CDR1 is SNHLY and CDR2 is FYNNEI. This CDR3 contains 16 residues. V was clipped by 11 bases and J by 0 bases, with 17 bases between them. Here the CDR3 reads CARRTAGSSGANVLTF. Written as DNA, the CDR3 is TGTGCCCGTCGGACAGCGGGAAGCTCTGGGGCCAACGTCCTGACTTTC.

This chain joins TRBV12-3 or TRBV12-4 and TRBJ2-7; D may match TRBD1 or TRBD2 (5 bases each). V lost 6 bases and J 5 bases, leaving 17 bases between the germline ends. The CDR3 extends over 14 amino acids. Here the CDR3 DNA reads TGTGCCAGCAGGACCTCGCGAGGGGCAAACGAGCAGTACTTC. Its translation is CASRTSRGANEQYF.